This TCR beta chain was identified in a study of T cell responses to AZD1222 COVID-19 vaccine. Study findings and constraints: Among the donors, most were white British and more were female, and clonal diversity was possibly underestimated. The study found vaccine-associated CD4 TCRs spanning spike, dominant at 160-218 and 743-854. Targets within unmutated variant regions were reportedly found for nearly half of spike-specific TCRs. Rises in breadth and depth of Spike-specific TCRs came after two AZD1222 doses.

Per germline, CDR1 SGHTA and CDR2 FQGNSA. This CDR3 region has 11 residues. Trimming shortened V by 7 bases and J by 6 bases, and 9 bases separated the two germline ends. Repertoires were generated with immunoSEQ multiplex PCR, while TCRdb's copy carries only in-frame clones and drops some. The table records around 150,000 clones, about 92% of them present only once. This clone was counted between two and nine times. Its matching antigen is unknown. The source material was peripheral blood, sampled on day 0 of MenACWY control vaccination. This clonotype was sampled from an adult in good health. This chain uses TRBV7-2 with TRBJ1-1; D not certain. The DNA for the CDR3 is TGTGCCAGCATCGGACGGGCTGAAGCTTTCTTT. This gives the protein CASIGRAEAFF.